A selection of T cell receptor beta chains follows, all from one sample in a study of lymphopenia after photon versus proton radiotherapy. Clones were sequenced by immunoSEQ multiplex PCR, and TCRdb holds only the in-frame ones, with some missing. The data hold approximately 71,000 clones, with approximately 91% observed a single time. Sequencing used peripheral blood, obtained from a patient treated with photon-based radiotherapy. The receptors originated from a woman in her 70s with pancreatic cancer. The CDR3 runs from the conserved cysteine through the conserved F or W. The order of the fields is D gene, V gene, J gene, clone size, CDR3 DNA, CDR3 protein. A D gene is named only where the DNA matches it firmly. Some rows have no size entry. The others give once, few or many, or a class for an expanded clone.

D: NA
V: TRBV30
J: TRBJ2-5
size: NA
DNA: TGTGCCTGGAGTGTCGGGTTCCAAGAGACCCAGTACTTC
CDR3: CAWSVGFQETQYF

D: NA
V: TRBV6-5
J: TRBJ2-7
size: NA
DNA: TGTGCCAGCAGTTACACGGACGGGTCCTACGAGCAGTACTTC
CDR3: CASSYTDGSYEQYF

D: NA
V: TRBV7-9
J: TRBJ2-7
size: NA
DNA: TGTGCCAGCAGCTTAGGGCGGAGCTCCTACGAGCAGTACTTC
CDR3: CASSLGRSSYEQYF

D: NA
V: TRBV25-1
J: TRBJ1-5
size: NA
DNA: TGTGCCAGCAGTGACCCACAGACCCCGGGTCTTCAGCCCCAGCATTTT
CDR3: CASSDPQTPGLQPQHF

D: NA
V: TRBV19
J: TRBJ2-4
size: NA
DNA: TGTGCCAGTAGTAACCCTCCCGGGAAAAACATTCAGTACTTC
CDR3: CASSNPPGKNIQYF

D: TRBD2
V: TRBV5-1
J: TRBJ2-7
size: NA
DNA: TGCGCCAGCAGCTCCCGGCTAGCGGGAAAAATCAGGGGCGAGCAGTACTTC
CDR3: CASSSRLAGKIRGEQYF

D: NA
V: TRBV28
J: TRBJ2-5
size: NA
DNA: TGTGCCAGCAGGCGGGATACCGAAGAGACCCAGTACTTC
CDR3: CASRRDTEETQYF

D: NA
V: TRBV4-3
J: TRBJ1-2
size: NA
DNA: TGCGCCAGCAGCCAAGGAGCAGCAGCTAACTATGGCTACACCTTC
CDR3: CASSQGAAANYGYTF

D: TRBD1
V: TRBV6-8
J: TRBJ1-5
size: NA
DNA: TGTGCCAGCAGGCGGACAGGGGTGGGTGGCAATCAGCCCCAGCATTTT
CDR3: CASRRTGVGGNQPQHF

D: TRBD1
V: TRBV25-1
J: TRBJ2-3
size: NA
DNA: TGTGCCAGCAGTGAACTCGGGACAGAGTCGCAGTATTTT
CDR3: CASSELGTESQYF

D: NA
V: TRBV6-1
J: TRBJ1-5
size: NA
DNA: TGTGCCAGCGGATCGGGGGGCTATAATCAGCCCCAGCATTTT
CDR3: CASGSGGYNQPQHF

D: NA
V: TRBV28
J: TRBJ2-7
size: NA
DNA: TGTGCCAGCAGTATAGGGGGGTACGAGCAGTACTTC
CDR3: CASSIGGYEQYF

D: TRBD1
V: TRBV18
J: TRBJ2-6
size: NA
DNA: TGTGCCAGCTCACCCGGACAGGCCTCTGGGGCCAACGTCCTGACTTTC
CDR3: CASSPGQASGANVLTF

D: TRBD2
V: TRBV9
J: TRBJ2-7
size: NA
DNA: TGTGCCAGCAGCGTCCTAGCGGGAGAGGACGAGCAGTACTTC
CDR3: CASSVLAGEDEQYF

D: TRBD2
V: TRBV6-5
J: TRBJ2-7
size: once
DNA: TGTGCCAGCAGTCGACTAGCATCGGAGCCGGGGCAGTACTTC
CDR3: CASSRLASEPGQYF

D: TRBD2
V: TRBV25-1
J: TRBJ2-5
size: NA
DNA: TGTGCCAGCAGTGAAGGGGGTAGCGGGAGTTGGGAGACCCAGTACTTC
CDR3: CASSEGGSGSWETQYF

D: TRBD1
V: TRBV6-5
J: TRBJ2-7
size: NA
DNA: TGTGCCAGCAGTTACGCGGCAGGGGGCTTCGACGAGCAGTACTTC
CDR3: CASSYAAGGFDEQYF

D: TRBD2
V: TRBV7-7
J: TRBJ2-1
size: NA
DNA: TGTGCTAGCAGCCAGGGACTAGCTCGGGCGCAGTTCTTC
CDR3: CASSQGLARAQFF

D: TRBD2
V: TRBV7-7
J: TRBJ2-1
size: once
DNA: TGTGCTAGCAGCCCCATAGCGGGAGTCTACAATGAGCAGTTCTTC
CDR3: CASSPIAGVYNEQFF

D: NA
V: TRBV29-1
J: TRBJ2-7
size: NA
DNA: TGCAGCGCCCTAGGTGGACCCTTTGCAAACGAGCAGTACTTC
CDR3: CSALGGPFANEQYF

D: NA
V: TRBV9
J: TRBJ1-5
size: medium-sized
DNA: TGTGCCAGCAGCGTAGACAACAATCAGCCCCAGCATTTT
CDR3: CASSVDNNQPQHF

D: TRBD1
V: TRBV14
J: TRBJ1-5
size: few
DNA: TGTGCCAGCAGTCTACAGGGGAGCCAGCCCCAGCATTTT
CDR3: CASSLQGSQPQHF

D: NA
V: TRBV4-2
J: TRBJ2-3
size: NA
DNA: TGTGCCAGCAGCCAAAATCCCCCGGGGCGCAAGCCAGATACGCAGTATTTT
CDR3: CASSQNPPGRKPDTQYF

D: TRBD2
V: TRBV5-4
J: TRBJ2-1
size: once
DNA: TGTGCCAGCAGCTATCTGACTAGCGGGAGGAACGATGAGCAGTTCTTC
CDR3: CASSYLTSGRNDEQFF

D: TRBD2
V: TRBV9
J: TRBJ2-1
size: NA
DNA: TGTGCCAGCAGCCCTCTAGCGGCCCCCCAGTTCTTC
CDR3: CASSPLAAPQFF

D: TRBD2
V: TRBV7-8
J: TRBJ2-1
size: NA
DNA: TGTGCCACCAACGGGGAGTCTGGGACTAGCAGGATCGATGAGCAGTTCTTC
CDR3: CATNGESGTSRIDEQFF

D: NA
V: TRBV9
J: TRBJ2-1
size: NA
DNA: TGTGCCAGCAGCGTAGCTCCGGGAATGGGGTTGAGCTCCTACAATGAGCAGTTCTTC
CDR3: CASSVAPGMGLSSYNEQFF

D: NA
V: TRBV30
J: TRBJ2-7
size: NA
DNA: TGTGCCTGGACCCTGAGGGGCGGGACCTCCTACGAGCAGTACTTC
CDR3: CAWTLRGGTSYEQYF

D: NA
V: TRBV7-9
J: TRBJ1-1
size: NA
DNA: TGTGCCAGCAGCTTCGAGACCGGGGGAGCTTTCTTT
CDR3: CASSFETGGAFF

D: NA
V: TRBV11-2
J: TRBJ2-1
size: few
DNA: TGTGCCAGCACCTCGGGTACAGGCGACGAGCAGTTCTTC
CDR3: CASTSGTGDEQFF

D: NA
V: TRBV29-1
J: TRBJ1-4
size: NA
DNA: TGCAGCGTTTTAGACAGATCTAATGAAAAACTGTTTTTT
CDR3: CSVLDRSNEKLFF

D: NA
V: TRBV28
J: TRBJ1-6
size: NA
DNA: TGTGCCACTTGCGGTACCTCGGCGGGTTCACCCCTCCACTTT
CDR3: CATCGTSAGSPLHF

D: NA
V: TRBV19
J: TRBJ1-5
size: NA
DNA: TGTGCCAGTAGTGTTAACAGGCTTAGCAATCAGCCCCAGCATTTT
CDR3: CASSVNRLSNQPQHF

D: NA
V: TRBV7-2
J: TRBJ2-7
size: NA
DNA: TGTGCCAGCAGCCCAGAAATTCTAGCCTACGAGCAGTACTTC
CDR3: CASSPEILAYEQYF

D: NA
V: TRBV10-3
J: TRBJ2-5
size: NA
DNA: TGTGCCATCAGGGCGGACGGGGACCAAGAGACCCAGTACTTC
CDR3: CAIRADGDQETQYF

D: NA
V: TRBV11-2
J: TRBJ2-5
size: NA
DNA: TGTGCCAGCAGCTTAAACCCCTCAGGGGCAGAGACCCAGTACTTC
CDR3: CASSLNPSGAETQYF

D: NA
V: TRBV2
J: TRBJ2-5
size: NA
DNA: TGTGCCAGCAAAGGGGGACTATCCCAAGAGACCCAGTACTTC
CDR3: CASKGGLSQETQYF

D: TRBD2
V: TRBV6-5
J: TRBJ2-7
size: NA
DNA: TGTGCCAGCAGTTCGAAAGCGGGAGCCCCCTTCTACGAGCAGTACTTC
CDR3: CASSSKAGAPFYEQYF

D: NA
V: TRBV2
J: TRBJ2-1
size: NA
DNA: TGTGCCAGCAGTGCTTCGATCCACCTAGATAGGGAGCAGTTCTTC
CDR3: CASSASIHLDREQFF

D: NA
V: TRBV9
J: TRBJ1-2
size: NA
DNA: TGTGCCAGCAGCGAGGCCCCCGGGACAAGCTCGCGTGGCTACACCTTC
CDR3: CASSEAPGTSSRGYTF

D: NA
V: TRBV7-2
J: TRBJ2-7
size: NA
DNA: TGTGCCAGCAGTCTGGGCTGGGGACGGAGCTACGAGCAGTACTTC
CDR3: CASSLGWGRSYEQYF

D: TRBD1
V: TRBV2
J: TRBJ2-2
size: NA
DNA: TGTGCCAGCAGGACAGGGCCGACCGGGGAGCTGTTTTTT
CDR3: CASRTGPTGELFF

D: NA
V: TRBV9
J: TRBJ1-1
size: NA
DNA: TGTGCCAGCAGCGACTTATCGGACACTGAAGCTTTCTTT
CDR3: CASSDLSDTEAFF

D: TRBD2
V: TRBV9
J: TRBJ2-7
size: NA
DNA: TGTGCCAGCAGCGTAGCTAAGCGGGAGGCTTACGAGCAGTACTTC
CDR3: CASSVAKREAYEQYF

D: TRBD1
V: TRBV28
J: TRBJ2-4
size: NA
DNA: TGTGCCAGCAGTTTTGGACAGGCGGGAAACATTCAGTACTTC
CDR3: CASSFGQAGNIQYF

D: TRBD1
V: TRBV28
J: TRBJ1-2
size: NA
DNA: TGTGCCAGCAGTCCGCAGGGGGTTAACTATGGCTACACCTTC
CDR3: CASSPQGVNYGYTF

D: NA
V: TRBV11-2
J: TRBJ2-1
size: NA
DNA: TGTGCCAGCAGCCCCCGAACTGGACCCAATGAGCAGTTCTTC
CDR3: CASSPRTGPNEQFF

D: NA
V: TRBV19
J: TRBJ2-1
size: NA
DNA: TGTGCCAGTAGTTTGCAGGGCTCCTACAATGAGCAGTTCTTC
CDR3: CASSLQGSYNEQFF

D: NA
V: TRBV7-9
J: TRBJ2-7
size: once
DNA: TGTGCCAGCAGCTTAAAGGGTACGGGAGAGCAGTACTTC
CDR3: CASSLKGTGEQYF

D: NA
V: TRBV9
J: TRBJ1-1
size: NA
DNA: TGTGCCAGCAGCCTCTTGGAGGGGGTGAACACTGAAGCTTTCTTT
CDR3: CASSLLEGVNTEAFF

D: TRBD1
V: TRBV18
J: TRBJ2-6
size: NA
DNA: TGTGCCAGCTCACAACAGACAGGGAGCGGGGCCAACGTCCTGACTTTC
CDR3: CASSQQTGSGANVLTF

D: NA
V: TRBV18
J: TRBJ1-5
size: NA
DNA: TGTGCCAGCTCACCCCTACCAGGGGTGGATCAGCCCCAGCATTTT
CDR3: CASSPLPGVDQPQHF

D: TRBD1
V: TRBV6-1
J: TRBJ1-4
size: NA
DNA: TGTGCCAGCTTTCGGACAGGGAGTCGAAAACTGTTTTTT
CDR3: CASFRTGSRKLFF

D: TRBD2
V: TRBV12-5
J: TRBJ2-3
size: NA
DNA: TGTGCTAGTGGTTTGGCTGGACTAGCGGGACCCACAGATACGCAGTATTTT
CDR3: CASGLAGLAGPTDTQYF

D: TRBD1
V: TRBV6-1
J: TRBJ2-7
size: once
DNA: TGTGCCAGCAGTGAAGTCAGGGGGCAGCGCTACGAGCAGTACTTC
CDR3: CASSEVRGQRYEQYF

D: NA
V: TRBV27
J: TRBJ1-2
size: NA
DNA: TGTGCCAGCGGTACAGACTATGGCTACACCTTC
CDR3: CASGTDYGYTF

D: NA
V: TRBV6-5
J: TRBJ2-5
size: NA
DNA: TGTGCCAGTACCTTTGCACCAGGGGCGACCCAGTACTTC
CDR3: CASTFAPGATQYF

D: TRBD1
V: TRBV29-1
J: TRBJ2-5
size: NA
DNA: TGCAGCGTTGAGGTTTGGGACAGATCGGCCAAAGAGACCCAGTACTTC
CDR3: CSVEVWDRSAKETQYF

D: TRBD1
V: TRBV30
J: TRBJ2-5
size: once
DNA: TGTGCCTGGAGTAGGGACAGGGAGACCCAGTACTTC
CDR3: CAWSRDRETQYF

D: TRBD1
V: TRBV19
J: TRBJ1-2
size: NA
DNA: TGTGCCAGTAGTATGGGACAGGGGGCGCCGGTCTATGGCTACACCTTC
CDR3: CASSMGQGAPVYGYTF